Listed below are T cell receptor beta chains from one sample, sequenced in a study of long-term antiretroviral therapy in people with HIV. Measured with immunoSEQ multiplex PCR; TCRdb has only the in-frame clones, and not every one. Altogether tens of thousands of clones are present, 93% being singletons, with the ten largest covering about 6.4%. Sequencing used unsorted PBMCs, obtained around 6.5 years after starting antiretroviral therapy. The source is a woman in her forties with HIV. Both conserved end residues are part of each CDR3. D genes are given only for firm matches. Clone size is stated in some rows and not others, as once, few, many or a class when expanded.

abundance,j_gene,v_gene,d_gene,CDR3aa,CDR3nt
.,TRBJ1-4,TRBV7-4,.,CASSPRRGLRDEKLFF,TGTGCCAGCAGCCCCCGCAGGGGACTAAGGGATGAAAAACTGTTTTTT
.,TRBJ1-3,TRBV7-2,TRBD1,CASSLGDRIGNTIYF,TGTGCCAGCAGCTTAGGGGACAGGATTGGAAACACCATATATTTT
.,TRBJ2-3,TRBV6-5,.,CASSTPARSDTQYF,TGTGCCAGCAGTACACCGGCGCGGAGTGATACGCAGTATTTT
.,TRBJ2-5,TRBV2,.,CASSREWGVVSQETQYF,TGTGCCAGCAGTAGGGAATGGGGGGTAGTCAGCCAAGAGACCCAGTACTTC
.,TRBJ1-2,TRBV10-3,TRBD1,CAISERGQDGYTF,TGTGCCATCAGTGAAAGGGGGCAAGACGGCTACACCTTC
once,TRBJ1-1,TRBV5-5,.,CASIQTGMNTEAFF,TGTGCCAGCATCCAGACAGGCATGAACACTGAAGCTTTCTTT
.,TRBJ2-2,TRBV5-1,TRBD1,CASSIGTGLTGELFF,TGCGCCAGCAGCATCGGGACAGGACTCACCGGGGAGCTGTTTTTT
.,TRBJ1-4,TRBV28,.,CASSLTGRATNEKLFF,TGTGCCAGCAGTTTAACCGGTCGAGCAACTAATGAAAAACTGTTTTTT
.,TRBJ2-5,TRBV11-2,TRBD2,CASSSSMLAGGLLETQYF,TGTGCCAGCAGCTCTTCAATGCTAGCGGGGGGGCTTTTAGAGACCCAGTACTTC
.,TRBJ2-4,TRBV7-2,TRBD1,CASSFAGGNIQYF,TGTGCCAGCAGCTTTGCAGGGGGAAACATTCAGTACTTC
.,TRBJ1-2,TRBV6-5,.,CASSYDRISYGYTF,TGTGCCAGCAGTTACGACAGGATCTCCTATGGCTACACCTTC
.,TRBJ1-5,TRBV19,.,CASREVPLVMGNQPQHF,TGTGCCAGTAGGGAGGTCCCGCTGGTGATGGGCAATCAGCCCCAGCATTTT
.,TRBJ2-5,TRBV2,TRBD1,CASSRQGAGGETQYF,TGTGCCAGCAGTCGACAGGGGGCCGGTGGAGAGACCCAGTACTTC
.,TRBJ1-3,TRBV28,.,CASSLVANTIYF,TGTGCCAGCAGTTTGGTGGCAAACACCATATATTTT
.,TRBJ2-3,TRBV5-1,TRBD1,CASSFSTGGADTQYF,TGCGCCAGCAGCTTCTCGACAGGGGGCGCAGATACGCAGTATTTT
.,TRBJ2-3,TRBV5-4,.,CASTRTAGLIVDTQYF,TGTGCCAGCACCCGAACGGCAGGGTTGATCGTGGATACGCAGTATTTT
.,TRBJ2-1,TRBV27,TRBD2,CASSLWGLAGGQQFF,TGTGCCAGCAGTTTATGGGGACTAGCGGGGGGGCAACAGTTCTTC
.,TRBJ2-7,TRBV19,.,CASSKMAGPYEQYF,TGTGCCAGTAGTAAAATGGCAGGGCCCTACGAGCAGTACTTC
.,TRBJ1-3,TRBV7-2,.,CASSSTRPGNTIYF,TGTGCCAGCAGCTCGACGCGACCTGGAAACACCATATATTTT
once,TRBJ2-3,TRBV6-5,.,CASSGFGGRTDTQYF,TGTGCCAGCAGTGGCTTCGGGGGTCGCACAGATACGCAGTATTTT
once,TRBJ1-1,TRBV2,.,CASGWRNTEAFF,TGTGCCAGCGGCTGGAGGAACACTGAAGCTTTCTTT
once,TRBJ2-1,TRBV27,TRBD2,CASSFGASGEQFF,TGTGCCAGCAGTTTTGGGGCTAGCGGTGAGCAGTTCTTC
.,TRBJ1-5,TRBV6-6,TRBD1,CASSGQGAGQPQHF,TGTGCCAGCAGTGGACAGGGGGCAGGTCAGCCCCAGCATTTT
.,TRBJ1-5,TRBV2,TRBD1,CASSEGRGPQMAQHF,TGTGCCAGCAGTGAAGGGAGGGGGCCTCAAATGGCCCAGCATTTT
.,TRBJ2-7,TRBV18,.,CASSPRGGLSSYEQYF,TGTGCCAGCTCACCCCGAGGGGGGCTGAGCTCCTACGAGCAGTACTTC
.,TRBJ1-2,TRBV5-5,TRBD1,CASSRDRGLIYGYTF,TGTGCCAGCAGCCGGGACAGGGGGCTAATCTATGGCTACACCTTC
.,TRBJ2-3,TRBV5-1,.,CASSPAAGAPEMNTQYF,TGCGCCAGCAGCCCGGCGGCGGGGGCCCCCGAAATGAATACGCAGTATTTT
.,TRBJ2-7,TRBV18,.,CASSPQTYEQYF,TGTGCCAGCTCACCCCAGACCTACGAGCAGTACTTC
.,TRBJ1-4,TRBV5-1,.,CASSLQGLNEKLFF,TGCGCCAGCAGCTTACAGGGCCTTAATGAAAAACTGTTTTTT
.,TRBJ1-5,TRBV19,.,CASTTPQGRGNQPQHF,TGTGCCAGTACCACACCCCAGGGAAGGGGCAATCAGCCCCAGCATTTT
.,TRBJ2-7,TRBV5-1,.,CASSLDRSYEQYF,TGCGCCAGCAGCTTAGACAGGTCCTACGAGCAGTACTTC
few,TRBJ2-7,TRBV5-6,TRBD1,CASSPLGQGAKGQYF,TGTGCCAGCAGCCCGTTGGGACAGGGGGCGAAGGGTCAGTACTTC
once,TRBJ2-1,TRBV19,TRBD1,CASSTWTGVDEQFF,TGTGCCAGTAGTACCTGGACAGGGGTGGATGAGCAGTTCTTC
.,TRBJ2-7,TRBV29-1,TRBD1,CSVESQGAGEQYF,TGCAGCGTTGAGTCACAGGGGGCGGGTGAGCAGTACTTC
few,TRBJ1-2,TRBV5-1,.,CASSLVPPTYGYTF,TGCGCCAGCAGCTTGGTTCCACCTACATATGGCTACACCTTC
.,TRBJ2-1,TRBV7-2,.,CASSLGQQNYNEQFF,TGTGCCAGCAGCTTAGGCCAGCAGAACTACAATGAGCAGTTCTTC
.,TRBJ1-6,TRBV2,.,CASRNRDSPLHF,TGTGCCAGCAGGAACAGGGACTCACCCCTCCACTTT
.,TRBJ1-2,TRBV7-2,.,CASSPAGAPYGYTF,TGTGCCAGCAGTCCTGCCGGGGCCCCCTATGGCTACACCTTC
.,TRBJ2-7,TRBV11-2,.,CASSLAGQSYSYEQYF,TGTGCCAGCAGCTTAGCAGGACAGTCCTACTCCTACGAGCAGTACTTC
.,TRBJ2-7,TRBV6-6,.,CASSVGGIIYEQYF,TGTGCCAGCAGTGTCGGGGGTATCATCTACGAGCAGTACTTC
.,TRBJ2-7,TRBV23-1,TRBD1,CASSQPDGTGSSYEQYF,TGCGCCAGCAGTCAACCTGACGGGACAGGGAGCTCCTACGAGCAGTACTTC
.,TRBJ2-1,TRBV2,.,CASMSRIYNEQFF,TGTGCCAGCATGAGTCGAATTTACAATGAGCAGTTCTTC
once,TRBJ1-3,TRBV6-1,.,CATGQGNTIYF,TGTGCCACCGGACAGGGAAACACCATATATTTT
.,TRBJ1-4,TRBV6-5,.,CASRFRDFNEKLFF,TGTGCCAGCAGGTTCCGGGATTTTAATGAAAAACTGTTTTTT
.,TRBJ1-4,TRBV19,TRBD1,CASSGGQEGEKLFF,TGTGCCAGTAGTGGTGGACAGGAGGGGGAAAAACTGTTTTTT